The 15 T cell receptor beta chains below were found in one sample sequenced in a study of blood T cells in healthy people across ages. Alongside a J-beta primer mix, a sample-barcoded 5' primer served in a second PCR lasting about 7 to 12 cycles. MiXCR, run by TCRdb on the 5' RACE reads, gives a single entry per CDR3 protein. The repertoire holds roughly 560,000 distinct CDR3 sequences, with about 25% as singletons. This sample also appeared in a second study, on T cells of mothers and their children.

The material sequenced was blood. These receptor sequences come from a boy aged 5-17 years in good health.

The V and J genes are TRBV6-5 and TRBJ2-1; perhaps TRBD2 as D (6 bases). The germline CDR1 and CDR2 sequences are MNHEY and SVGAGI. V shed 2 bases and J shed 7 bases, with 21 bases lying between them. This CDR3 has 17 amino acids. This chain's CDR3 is CASSYTFLEGRVNEQFF. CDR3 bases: TGTGCCAGCAGTTACACCTTTCTGGAGGGGAGAGTGAATGAGCAGTTCTTC.

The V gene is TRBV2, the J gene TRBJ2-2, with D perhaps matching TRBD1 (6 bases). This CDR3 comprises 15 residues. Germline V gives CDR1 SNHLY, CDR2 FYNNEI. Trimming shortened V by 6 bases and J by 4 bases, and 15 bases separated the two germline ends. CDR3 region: CASSNDRSGTGELFF. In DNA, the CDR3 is TGTGCCAGCAGCAACGACAGGTCGGGCACCGGGGAGCTGTTTTTT.

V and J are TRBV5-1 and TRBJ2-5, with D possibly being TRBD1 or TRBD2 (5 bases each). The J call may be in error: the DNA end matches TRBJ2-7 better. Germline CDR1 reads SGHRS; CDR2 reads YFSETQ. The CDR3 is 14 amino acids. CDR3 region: CASSFGGGGYEQYF. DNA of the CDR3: TGCGCCAGCAGCTTTGGGGGTGGAGGCTACGAGCAGTACTTC.

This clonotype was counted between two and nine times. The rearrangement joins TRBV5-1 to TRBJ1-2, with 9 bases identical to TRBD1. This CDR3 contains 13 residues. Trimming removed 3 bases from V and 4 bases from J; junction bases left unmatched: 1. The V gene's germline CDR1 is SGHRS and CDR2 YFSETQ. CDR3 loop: CASSSTGGYGYTF. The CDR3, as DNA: TGCGCCAGCAGCTCGACAGGGGGCTATGGCTACACCTTC.

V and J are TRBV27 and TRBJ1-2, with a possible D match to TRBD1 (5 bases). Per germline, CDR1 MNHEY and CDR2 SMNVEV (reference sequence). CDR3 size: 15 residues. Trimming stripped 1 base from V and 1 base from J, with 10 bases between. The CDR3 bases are TGTGCCAGCAGTTTATTTCAGGGAGATAACTATGGCTACACCTTC. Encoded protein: CASSLFQGDNYGYTF.

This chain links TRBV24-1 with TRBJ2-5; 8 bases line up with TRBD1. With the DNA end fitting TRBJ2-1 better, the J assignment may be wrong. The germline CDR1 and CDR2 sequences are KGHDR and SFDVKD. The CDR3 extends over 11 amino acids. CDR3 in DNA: TGTGCCACCAGTGACGGACAGGGACAGTTCTTC. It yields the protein CATSDGQGQFF.

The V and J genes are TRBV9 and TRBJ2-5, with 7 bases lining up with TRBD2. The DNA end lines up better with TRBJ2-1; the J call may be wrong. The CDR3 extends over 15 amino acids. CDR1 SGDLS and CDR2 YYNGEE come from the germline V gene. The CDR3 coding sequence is TGTGCCAGCAGCCTCCGGCTAGCGGAGAACAATGAGCAGTTCTTC. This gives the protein CASSLRLAENNEQFF.

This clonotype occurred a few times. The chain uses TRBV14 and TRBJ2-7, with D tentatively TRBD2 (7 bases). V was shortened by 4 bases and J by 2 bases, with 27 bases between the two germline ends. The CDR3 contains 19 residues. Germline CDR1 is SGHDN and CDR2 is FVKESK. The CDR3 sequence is CASSPRWTGGLGWAYEQYF. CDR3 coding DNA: TGTGCCAGCAGCCCTCGTTGGACGGGGGGCCTGGGATGGGCCTACGAGCAGTACTTC.

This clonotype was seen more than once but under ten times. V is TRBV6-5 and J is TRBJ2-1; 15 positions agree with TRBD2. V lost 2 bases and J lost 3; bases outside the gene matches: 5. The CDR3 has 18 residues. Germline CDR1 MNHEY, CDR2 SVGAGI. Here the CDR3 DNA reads TGTGCCAGCAGTTACAGCGGACTAGCGGGGGGGTTCTACAATGAGCAGTTCTTC. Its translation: CASSYSGLAGGFYNEQFF.

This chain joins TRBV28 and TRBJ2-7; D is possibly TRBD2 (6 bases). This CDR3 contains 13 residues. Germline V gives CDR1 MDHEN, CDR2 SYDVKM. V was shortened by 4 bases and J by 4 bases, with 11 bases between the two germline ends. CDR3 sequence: CASSSNGGYEQYF. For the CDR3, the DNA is TGTGCCAGCAGTTCGAATGGGGGGTACGAGCAGTACTTC.

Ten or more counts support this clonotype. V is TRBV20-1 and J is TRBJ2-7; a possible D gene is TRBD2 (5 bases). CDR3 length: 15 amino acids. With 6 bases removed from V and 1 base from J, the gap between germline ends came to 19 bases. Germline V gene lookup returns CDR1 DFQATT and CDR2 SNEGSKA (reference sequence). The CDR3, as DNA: TGCAGTGCAAAAACCGAATTATCGGGGTCCTACGAGCAGTACTTC. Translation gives CSAKTELSGSYEQYF.

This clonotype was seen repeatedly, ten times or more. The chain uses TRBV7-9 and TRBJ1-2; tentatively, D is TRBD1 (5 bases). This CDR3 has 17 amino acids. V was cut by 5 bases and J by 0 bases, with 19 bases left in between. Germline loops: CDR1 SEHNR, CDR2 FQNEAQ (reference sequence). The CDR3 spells CASSPSGTAHTNYGYTF. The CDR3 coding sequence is TGTGCCAGCAGCCCGAGCGGGACCGCTCATACTAACTATGGCTACACCTTC.

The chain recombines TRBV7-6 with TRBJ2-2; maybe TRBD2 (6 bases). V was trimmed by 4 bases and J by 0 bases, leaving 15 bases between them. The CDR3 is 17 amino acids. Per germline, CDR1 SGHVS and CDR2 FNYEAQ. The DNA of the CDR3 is TGTGCCAGCAGCTCCTATTTACTAGCCCCGAACACCGGGGAGCTGTTTTTT. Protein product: CASSSYLLAPNTGELFF.

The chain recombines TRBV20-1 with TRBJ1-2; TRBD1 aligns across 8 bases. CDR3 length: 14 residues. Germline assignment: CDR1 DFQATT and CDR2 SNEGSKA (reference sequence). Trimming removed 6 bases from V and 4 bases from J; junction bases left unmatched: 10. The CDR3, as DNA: TGCAGTGCACCTCCCCCGGGACAGGTCTATGGCTACACCTTC. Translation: CSAPPPGQVYGYTF.

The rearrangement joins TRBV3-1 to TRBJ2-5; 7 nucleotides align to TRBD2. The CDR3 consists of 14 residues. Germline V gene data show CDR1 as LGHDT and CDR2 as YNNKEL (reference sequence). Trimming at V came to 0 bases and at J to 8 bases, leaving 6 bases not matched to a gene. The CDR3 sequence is CASSQESGGSTQYF. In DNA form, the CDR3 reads TGTGCCAGCAGCCAAGAGAGTGGCGGGAGCACCCAGTACTTC.